This entry describes one TCR beta chain. No cognate antigen has been identified for it. No much larger clone exists at a distance of one base, and base qualities are not known. Trimming takes 2 bases from V and 4 bases from J, and the germline ends sit 8 bases apart. The CDR3 sequence holds 13 residues, the cysteine and phenylalanine included. Kept here is only the CDR3 DNA, which spans 39 bases and is read in frame from base 1. As encoded in the germline V gene, CDR1 is MDHEN while CDR2 is SYDVKM. This sample is part of a study of cytomegalovirus exposure and HLA in healthy donors (TCRdb year 2017). Regarding the research as a whole: An earlier analysis of a few hundred of the donors reported over 250 Gb of sequence data and around 100 million unique TCR beta sequences obtained from some 170 million T cells. An early release covering about 600 HLA-typed donors comprised 250 to 350 gigabases of sequencing data and approximately 80 million unique TCR sequences. The genetic ancestry cluster associated with self-reported Caucasian donors included 70% to 85% of the 398 genotyped donors. The study aimed to test whether signatures of past pathogen exposure could be identified by cataloging public T cell receptors. The T cell repertoires of 666 subjects were profiled by immunosequencing and related to cytomegalovirus serostatus. Along with the 666-subject first cohort, a separate validation cohort of more than 90 different subjects was used. The study combined high-throughput TCR immunosequencing, statistical association of individual TCRs with disease status, and machine learning to predict cytomegalovirus infection status. In a later analysis, previously published TCR beta repertoires from 666 donors were re-analyzed and high-resolution HLA genotyping was added so that TCR occurrence patterns could be studied. Rather than using new phenotypic data, the later analysis identified candidate immune exposures from TCR beta sequences and from how often those sequences occurred across donors. To decide whether each TCR beta V gene segment behaved as functional or pseudogenic, an earlier analysis of approximately 590 of the donors relied on high-throughput TCR beta sequencing. Alongside the repertoire data, information on donor age, sex, ethnicity and CMV serostatus was compiled. Genome-wide SNP genotypes for about 55% of the roughly 670 donors were used in a later genetic analysis, which treated that subset as a discovery cohort. All discovery cohort repertoires had been generated on a single sequencing platform. HLA typing covered class I and class II loci at four-digit resolution. Typing coverage varied by locus: about 620-640 donors for A, B, C, DRB1 and DQB1; about 520 for DQA1; around 610 for DPA1; some 470 for DPB1. Because of strong linkage in the cohort, 4 to 6 DR-DQ haplotypes were treated as single units for association and clustering. Among 300 to 500 genotyped donors of the cohort, an average of roughly 230,000 unique TCR beta nucleotide sequences was sequenced per donor, of which roughly 18% were non-productive. What the work shows at the level of the full study, not this receptor alone: A later genetic analysis reported fewer N-insertions in productive TCRs among donors in an Asian-associated ancestry cluster than the roughly 640-donor mean. In a later analysis, HLA-associated TCR beta chains were found to be more clonally expanded and to have lower generation probabilities than equally common non-associated chains. Only TCR beta chains were sequenced in this cohort, and the absence of alpha or paired-chain data limited detectable features. In a later analysis, several top co-occurrence clusters were reported to appear linked to parvovirus B19, influenza, CMV and Epstein-Barr virus. Because HLA typing was unavailable for some donors at each locus, only the typed subset was used in association tests. The only immune exposure information available for the cohort was CMV serostatus. In a later analysis, TCR association rates were found to vary across HLA loci, with the most associated TCRs seen for DRB1 alleles and the fewest for HLA-C alleles. A few of the identified cytomegalovirus-associated TCR beta chains were confirmed in vitro to be specific for cytomegalovirus antigens. When HLA alleles, especially DR and DQ, strongly co-occurred, attributing TCR associations to individual alleles was difficult. Linkage disequilibrium might explain the correlated functional status among segregating V segments, but an unknown experimental factor could not be excluded. In an earlier analysis of around 500 of the donors, most TCR beta V segments appeared in productive rearrangements about 90% or about 30% of the time, broadly matching IMGT annotations. The earlier analysis of a few hundred of the donors excluded roughly 17 rarely observed V segments, including chromosome 9 orphons, because counts were too low. The sequencing pipeline was judged likely to have produced a cluster of highly shared sequence variants as a technical artifact. In the study, around 150 TCR beta chains were listed as associated with cytomegalovirus. At a false discovery rate of 0.05, a later analysis linked roughly 17,000 TCR beta sequences to specific HLA alleles. Sequencing depth was assumed to be roughly uniform across donors in the presence/absence analyses, though that assumption may not hold. Cytomegalovirus status was reported to be diagnosed by the classifier with high specificity and sensitivity in both the original and validation cohorts. A further reported finding was that TCR beta sequences accurately predicted the HLA-A and HLA-B alleles for most subjects in the first cohort. In a later genetic analysis, a missense DCLRE1C variant was associated with V-gene and J-gene trimming of TCR beta chains, and the association was replicated in an independent cohort. Across donors, most TCR sequences were observed very rarely, whereas some public TCRs were present in many individuals. The authors suggested that the approach could potentially be generalized to other disease states and immunological phenotypes. The 87-base-pair reads could not distinguish some IMGT-functional V segments, including TRBV6-2 and TRBV6-3, so those segments were excluded. Most CMV-associated TCR beta chains appeared to be HLA-restricted in a later analysis, and the HLA associations seemed to be driven largely by CMV exposure.

The cohort was made up of several hundred healthy bone marrow donors. All cohort members were sampled while nominally healthy, although unrecorded immune exposures were likely present. The donor tested CMV seronegative, placing the donor among the 350 or so seronegative members of the cohort. A peripheral blood sample was collected from each donor, and TCR beta sequencing was performed on peripheral blood mononuclear cells. The Qiagen DNeasy Blood Extraction Kit was used to extract genomic DNA from the blood cell samples. Library prep was done by the immunoSEQ multiplex PCR assay. For the multiplex PCR, a mixture combining 60 forward primers for TCR Vbeta segments and 13 reverse primers for TCR Jbeta segments was used. The CDR3 region of rearranged TCR beta genes was amplified from genomic DNA by a multiplex PCR assay. Amplified TCR beta libraries were sequenced as 87-base-pair reads on the Illumina HiSeq System. The authors' analysis ran thus. Across the roughly 670 repertoires, a later analysis counted some 80 million unique TCR beta chains, roughly 11 million of which were shared by at least two donors. To remove PCR and sequencing errors, raw reads were error-corrected and collapsed into unique sequences using a nearest-neighbor algorithm that merged closely related sequences. V, D and J gene segments were assigned by aligning CDR3 sequences to IMGT reference sequences. For a sequence to be retained, a match of at least six nucleotides to both a V gene segment and a J gene segment was required. A rearrangement was called productive if the CDR3 had no stop codons and remained in frame with V and J, and every other rearrangement was called non-productive. CDR3 was defined by IMGT convention, running from the second conserved V-encoded cysteine to the conserved J-encoded phenylalanine. In an earlier analysis of around 600 of the donors, sequences lacking an unambiguous match to a single V gene segment were excluded. In an earlier analysis of several hundred of the donors, a V segment was called functional when productive rearrangements were above 56.7%, and segregating when the standard deviation between donors exceeded 5%. A statistical classification framework was built to diagnose cytomegalovirus status from the catalog of TCR beta chain sequences. A later analysis assigned V and J genes by comparing TCR nucleotide sequences with IMGT/GENE-DB human TR gene sequences. In a later analysis, CDR3 sequences and most-parsimonious VDJ recombination scenarios were assigned using the TCRdist pipeline. In a later analysis, each TCR beta chain was defined by its CDR3 amino acid sequence together with its V-gene family, and reads without a unique V-gene family were excluded. In a later analysis, 550 to 650 highly shared, low-generation-probability nucleotide sequences were removed to address suspected cross-contamination and a sequencing artifact. For each public chain, a later analysis derived a clonal expansion index from normalized ranks of inferred template counts within each repertoire. Generation probabilities in a later analysis came from a VDJ recombination model fitted to out-of-frame rearrangements, and those results were checked against IGoR. In a later analysis, hypergeometric tests were used to score TCR-TCR, TCR-HLA and TCR-CMV co-occurrence, with a repertoire-size bias correction applied to TCR pairs. A later analysis estimated false discovery rates by permuting HLA or CMV assignments 20 times. In a later analysis, co-occurring TCRs were grouped using DBSCAN, with TCRdist sequence similarity added in when clustering inside HLA-allele-positive subsets. Co-occurrence clustering excluded repertoires with fewer than 30,000 or more than 120,000 public chains, plus five with anomalous nucleotide sharing. TCRdb carries this immuneACCESS record with in-frame sequences only. Its versions omit some clonotypes, under half of them owing to an unresolved V gene in the studies checked, with the rest unexplained. V, J and clone size were drawn from that table, and D and trimming were deduced from the DNA. The sample table shows tens of thousands of clones, and roughly 80% are seen once. Of the sample, approximately 1.9% falls within the top ten clones.

The sample consisted of PBMCs. The chain couples TRBV28 to TRBJ1-1; the D gene lacks a confident call. The receptor's source is a woman aged 30 to 39 in good health and CMV-seronegative. The CDR3 region reads CASSLKQVTEAFF. The nucleotides are TGTGCCAGCAGTTTAAAGCAGGTCACTGAAGCTTTCTTT.